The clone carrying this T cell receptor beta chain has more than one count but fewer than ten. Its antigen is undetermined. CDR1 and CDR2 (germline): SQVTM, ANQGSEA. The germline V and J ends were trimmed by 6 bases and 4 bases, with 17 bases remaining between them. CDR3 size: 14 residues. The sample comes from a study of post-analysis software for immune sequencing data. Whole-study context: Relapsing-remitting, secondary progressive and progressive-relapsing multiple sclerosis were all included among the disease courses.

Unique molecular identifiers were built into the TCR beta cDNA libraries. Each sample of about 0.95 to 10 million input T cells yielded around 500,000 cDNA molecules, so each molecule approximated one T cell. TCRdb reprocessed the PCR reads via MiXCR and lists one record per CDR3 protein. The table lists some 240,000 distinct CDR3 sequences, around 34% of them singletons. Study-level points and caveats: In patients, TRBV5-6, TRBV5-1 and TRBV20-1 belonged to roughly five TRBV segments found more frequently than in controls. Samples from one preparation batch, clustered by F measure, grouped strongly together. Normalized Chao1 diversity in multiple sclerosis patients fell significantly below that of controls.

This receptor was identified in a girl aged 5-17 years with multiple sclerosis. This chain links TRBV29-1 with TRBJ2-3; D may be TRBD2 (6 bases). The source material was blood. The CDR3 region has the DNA TGCAGCGTCCGGACACACCCTAGCGCAGATACGCAGTATTTT. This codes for CSVRTHPSADTQYF.